This T cell receptor (beta chain) was sequenced for a study of cytomegalovirus exposure and HLA in healthy donors. In the case of this clone: Its antigen is unknown.

The PCR employed 60 Vbeta primers together with 13 Jbeta primers. Clones were read by immunoSEQ multiplex PCR, and TCRdb kept only the in-frame ones, dropping some. Of 150,000 to 200,000 clones in the sample, 55% to 80% were seen once. The CDR3 has 11 amino acids. The V gene lost 8 bases and the J gene lost 5 bases, with 11 bases spanning the gap. The V gene's germline CDR1 is SQVTM and CDR2 ANQGSEA. Study-wide findings and caveats: A cluster of highly shared sequence variants was likely a sequencing artifact. Per published reports, the classifier diagnosed cytomegalovirus status with high specificity and sensitivity.

The specimen sequenced was PBMCs. V and J are TRBV29-1 and TRBJ2-3; D may be TRBD2 (5 bases). This sequence was found in a woman aged 18-35 years in good health and CMV-seropositive. The CDR3 protein is CSPRGGDTQYF. As DNA, the CDR3 is TGCAGCCCCCGGGGTGGAGATACGCAGTATTTT.